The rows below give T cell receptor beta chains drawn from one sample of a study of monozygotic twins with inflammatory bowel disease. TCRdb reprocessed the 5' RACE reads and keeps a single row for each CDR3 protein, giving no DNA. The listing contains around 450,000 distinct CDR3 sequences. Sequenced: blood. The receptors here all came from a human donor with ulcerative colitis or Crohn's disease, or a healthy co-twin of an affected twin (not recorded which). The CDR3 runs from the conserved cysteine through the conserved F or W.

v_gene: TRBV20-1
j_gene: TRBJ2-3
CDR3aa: CSAPFGLAGTDTQYF

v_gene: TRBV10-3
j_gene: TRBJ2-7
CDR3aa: CAISDFAEQYF

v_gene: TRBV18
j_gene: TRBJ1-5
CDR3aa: CASSPPGQGNQPQHF

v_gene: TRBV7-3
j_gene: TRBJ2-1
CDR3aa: CASSLMGAAGGYNEQFF

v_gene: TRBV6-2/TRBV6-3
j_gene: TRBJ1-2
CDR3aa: CASSYRRQGGYTF

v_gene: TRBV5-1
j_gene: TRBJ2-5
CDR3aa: CASSLAGTSLETQYF

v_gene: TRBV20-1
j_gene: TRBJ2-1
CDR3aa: CSASRGASGRDEQFF

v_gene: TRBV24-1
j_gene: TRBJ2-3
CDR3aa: CATSDGAPTDTQYF

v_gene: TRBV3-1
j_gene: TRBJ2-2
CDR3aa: CASSQGGRDTGELFF

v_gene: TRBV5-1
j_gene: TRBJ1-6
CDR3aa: CASSVTGSYNSPLHF

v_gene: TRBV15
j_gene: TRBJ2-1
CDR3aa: CATSLQRGGRRNEQFF

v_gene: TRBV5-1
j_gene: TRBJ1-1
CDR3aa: CASSLAATVNTEAFF

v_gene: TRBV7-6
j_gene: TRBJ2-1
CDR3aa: CASSFRGLVGNEQFF

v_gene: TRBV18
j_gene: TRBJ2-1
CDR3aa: CASSPQQGEREQFF

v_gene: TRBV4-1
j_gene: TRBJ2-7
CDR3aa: CASSQDLKGYEQYF

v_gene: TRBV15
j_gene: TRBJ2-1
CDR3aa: CATGSGSSYNEQFF

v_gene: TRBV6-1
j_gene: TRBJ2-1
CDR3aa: CASRRDSKYNEQFF

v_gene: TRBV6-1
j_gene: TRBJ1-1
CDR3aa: CASSPRGGYTEAFF

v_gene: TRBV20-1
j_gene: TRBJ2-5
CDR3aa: CSADGLAGEETQYF

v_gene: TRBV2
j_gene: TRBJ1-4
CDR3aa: CASKGQPATNEKLFF

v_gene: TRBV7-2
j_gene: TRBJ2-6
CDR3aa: CASSLVLREAGANVLTF

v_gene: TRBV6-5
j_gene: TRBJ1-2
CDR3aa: CASSYQPLPNYGYTF

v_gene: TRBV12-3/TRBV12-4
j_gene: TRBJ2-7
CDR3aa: CASSFGEALYEQYF

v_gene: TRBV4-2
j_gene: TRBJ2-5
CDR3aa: CASSQDPGGRETQYF

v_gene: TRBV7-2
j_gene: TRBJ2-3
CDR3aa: CASSPIGGNTDTQYF

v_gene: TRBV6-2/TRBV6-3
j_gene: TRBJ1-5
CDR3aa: CASTRGYQPQHF

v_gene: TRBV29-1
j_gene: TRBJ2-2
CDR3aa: CSVQGAITGELFF

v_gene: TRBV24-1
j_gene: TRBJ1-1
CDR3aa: CATSPDDTEAFF

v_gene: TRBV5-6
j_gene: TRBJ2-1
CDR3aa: CASTSGLASYNEQFF

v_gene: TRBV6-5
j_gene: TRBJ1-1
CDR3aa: CASSYTTTPVSEAFF

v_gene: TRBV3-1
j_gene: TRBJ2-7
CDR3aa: CASSQDRGFRYF